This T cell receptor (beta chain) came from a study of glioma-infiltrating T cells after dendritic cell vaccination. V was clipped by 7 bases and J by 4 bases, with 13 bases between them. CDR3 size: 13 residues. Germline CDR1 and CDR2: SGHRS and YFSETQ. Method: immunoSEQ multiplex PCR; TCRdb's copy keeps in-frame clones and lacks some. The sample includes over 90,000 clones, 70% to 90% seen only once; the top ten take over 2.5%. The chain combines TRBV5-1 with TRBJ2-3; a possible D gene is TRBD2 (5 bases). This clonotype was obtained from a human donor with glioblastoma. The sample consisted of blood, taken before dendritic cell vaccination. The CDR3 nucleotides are TGCGCCAGCGGGGAATTGGGAGCAGATACGCAGTATTTT. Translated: CASGELGADTQYF.